Listed below are T cell receptor beta chains from one sample, sequenced in a study of long-term antiretroviral therapy in people with HIV. Data came from immunoSEQ multiplex PCR; TCRdb stores just in-frame clones and leaves some out. The sample holds 15,000 or so clones; approximately 77% are singletons and the top ten take under 25%. Source: unsorted PBMCs, taken 0.5 years before starting antiretroviral therapy. These receptors originate from a woman aged 40 to 55 with HIV. CDR3s leave out the opening cysteine and the closing phenylalanine or tryptophan. Fields, in order: V gene, J gene, CDR3 protein.

v_gene: TRBV27; j_gene: TRBJ2-7; CDR3aa: ASSFGTLSYEQY
v_gene: TRBV2; j_gene: TRBJ1-1; CDR3aa: ASRNTEAF
v_gene: TRBV5-1; j_gene: TRBJ2-1; CDR3aa: ASSSLAGGLSEQF
v_gene: TRBV6-6; j_gene: TRBJ2-1; CDR3aa: ASSPGTGGWNEQF
v_gene: TRBV7-7; j_gene: TRBJ2-1; CDR3aa: ASSLQLAGVDEQF
v_gene: TRBV15; j_gene: TRBJ2-1; CDR3aa: ATSRGGGSYNEQF
v_gene: TRBV7-9; j_gene: TRBJ1-4; CDR3aa: ASRRRSNEKLF
v_gene: TRBV6-6; j_gene: TRBJ2-3; CDR3aa: ASSFLAEVTDTQY
v_gene: TRBV25-1; j_gene: TRBJ2-7; CDR3aa: ASSEDRDSSYEQY
v_gene: TRBV28; j_gene: TRBJ1-2; CDR3aa: ASTTGFAGYGYT
v_gene: TRBV4-3; j_gene: TRBJ2-7; CDR3aa: ASSQGYRGPYEQY
v_gene: TRBV7-9; j_gene: TRBJ2-7; CDR3aa: ASSLGQGDDEQY
v_gene: TRBV2; j_gene: TRBJ2-7; CDR3aa: ASSDQGSTYEQY
v_gene: TRBV5-1; j_gene: TRBJ2-7; CDR3aa: ASSLWGDYEQY
v_gene: TRBV5-4; j_gene: TRBJ1-4; CDR3aa: ASSLRQFFSTNEKLF
v_gene: TRBV4-3; j_gene: TRBJ2-7; CDR3aa: ASSRGQGSYEQY
v_gene: TRBV7-2; j_gene: TRBJ1-5; CDR3aa: ASSKGARGYSNQPQH
v_gene: TRBV27; j_gene: TRBJ1-5; CDR3aa: ASRRSRDSYSNQPQH
v_gene: TRBV7-8; j_gene: TRBJ1-1; CDR3aa: ASTLTDFGTEAF
v_gene: TRBV6-1; j_gene: TRBJ1-5; CDR3aa: ASSEWAGGYQPQH
v_gene: TRBV7-2; j_gene: TRBJ1-4; CDR3aa: ASSRSTGAFEKLF
v_gene: TRBV7-9; j_gene: TRBJ1-2; CDR3aa: ASSLGTVLNYGYT
v_gene: TRBV7-8; j_gene: TRBJ2-7; CDR3aa: ASSTGQGYEQY
v_gene: TRBV12-5; j_gene: TRBJ2-5; CDR3aa: ASGSPPRGY
v_gene: TRBV2; j_gene: TRBJ1-4; CDR3aa: ASSVEWGPDEKLF
v_gene: TRBV27; j_gene: TRBJ2-3; CDR3aa: ASSGPDSTDTQY